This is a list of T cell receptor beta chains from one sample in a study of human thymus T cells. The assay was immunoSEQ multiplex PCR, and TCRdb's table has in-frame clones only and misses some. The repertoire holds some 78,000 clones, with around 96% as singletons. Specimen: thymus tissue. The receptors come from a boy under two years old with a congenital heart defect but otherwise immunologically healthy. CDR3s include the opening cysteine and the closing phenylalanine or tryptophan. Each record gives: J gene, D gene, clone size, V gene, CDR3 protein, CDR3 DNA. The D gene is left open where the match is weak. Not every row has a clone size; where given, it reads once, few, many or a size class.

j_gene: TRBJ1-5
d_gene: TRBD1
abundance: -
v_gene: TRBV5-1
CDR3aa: CASSLMSGGDQPQHF
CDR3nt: TGCGCCAGCAGCTTAATGTCAGGGGGTGATCAGCCCCAGCATTTT

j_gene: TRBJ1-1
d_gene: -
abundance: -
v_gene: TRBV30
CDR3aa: CAWNNTEAFF
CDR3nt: TGTGCCTGGAACAACACTGAAGCTTTCTTT

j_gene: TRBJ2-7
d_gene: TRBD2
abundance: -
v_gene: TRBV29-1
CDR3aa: CSAGTSVYEQYF
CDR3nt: TGCAGCGCCGGGACTAGCGTGTACGAGCAGTACTTC

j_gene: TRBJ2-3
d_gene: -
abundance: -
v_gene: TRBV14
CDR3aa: CASSQVSREDTQYF
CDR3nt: TGTGCCAGCAGCCAAGTGTCCCGTGAAGATACGCAGTATTTT

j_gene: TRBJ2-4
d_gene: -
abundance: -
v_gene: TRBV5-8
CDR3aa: CASSWRLAKNIQYF
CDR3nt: TGTGCCAGCAGCTGGAGACTAGCCAAAAACATTCAGTACTTC

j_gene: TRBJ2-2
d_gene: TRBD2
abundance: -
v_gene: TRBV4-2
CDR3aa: CASSQDTTSSGRALIGELFF
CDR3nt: TGTGCCAGCAGCCAAGACACCACCTCTAGCGGGAGGGCTTTAATCGGGGAGCTGTTTTTT

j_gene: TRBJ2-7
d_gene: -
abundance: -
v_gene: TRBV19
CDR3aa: CASMADRLFVYEQYF
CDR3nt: TGTGCCAGTATGGCTGACAGACTATTCGTATACGAGCAGTACTTC

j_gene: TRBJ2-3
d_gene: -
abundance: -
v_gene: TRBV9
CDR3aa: CASTVGGTDTQYF
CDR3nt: TGTGCCAGCACAGTGGGAGGAACAGATACGCAGTATTTT

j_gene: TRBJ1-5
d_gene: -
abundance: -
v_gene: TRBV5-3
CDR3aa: CARSLVVITYSNQPQHF
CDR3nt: TGTGCCAGAAGCTTGGTGGTAATAACTTATAGCAATCAGCCCCAGCATTTT

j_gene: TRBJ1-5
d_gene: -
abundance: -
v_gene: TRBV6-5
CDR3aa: CASSGDRGGPQHF
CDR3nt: TGTGCCAGCAGTGGGGACCGTGGGGGGCCCCAGCATTTT

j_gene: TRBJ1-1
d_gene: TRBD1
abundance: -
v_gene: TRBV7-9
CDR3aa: CASSLGGSSRGVNTEAFF
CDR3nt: TGTGCCAGCAGCTTAGGCGGTTCGTCCAGGGGGGTGAACACTGAAGCTTTCTTT

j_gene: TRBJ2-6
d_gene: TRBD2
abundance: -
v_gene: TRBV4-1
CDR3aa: CASSLGLAGAVIPGANVLTF
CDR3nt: TGCGCCAGCAGCCTTGGACTAGCGGGGGCCGTTATCCCTGGGGCCAACGTCCTGACTTTC

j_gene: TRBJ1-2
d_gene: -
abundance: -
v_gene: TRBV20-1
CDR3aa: CSANDPTHPF
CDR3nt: TGCAGTGCTAATGACCCCACCCACCCCTTC

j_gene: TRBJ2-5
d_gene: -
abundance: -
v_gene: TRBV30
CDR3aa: CAWSVGNRGGKKTQYF
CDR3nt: TGTGCCTGGAGTGTCGGGAACAGGGGAGGGAAAAAGACCCAGTACTTC

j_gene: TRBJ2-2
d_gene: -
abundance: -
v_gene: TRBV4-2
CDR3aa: CASSQEGQAIRFSSNTGELFF
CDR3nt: TGTGCCAGCAGCCAAGAAGGCCAGGCGATCCGCTTTTCATCGAACACCGGGGAGCTGTTTTTT

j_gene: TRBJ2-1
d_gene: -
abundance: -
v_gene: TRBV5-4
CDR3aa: CASSLFGTYNEQFF
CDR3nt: TGTGCCAGCAGCTTGTTTGGGACTTACAATGAGCAGTTCTTC

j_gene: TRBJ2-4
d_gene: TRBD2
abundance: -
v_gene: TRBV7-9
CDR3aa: CASSSSGFGHLAKNIQYF
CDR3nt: TGTGCCAGCAGCTCTAGCGGGTTCGGACATCTAGCCAAAAACATTCAGTACTTC

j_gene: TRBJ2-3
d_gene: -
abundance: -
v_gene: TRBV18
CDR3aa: CASSLGSSTPTDTQYF
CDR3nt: TGTGCCAGCTCACTCGGGTCGTCAACCCCCACAGATACGCAGTATTTT

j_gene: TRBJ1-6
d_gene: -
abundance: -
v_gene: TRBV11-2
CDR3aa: CASSLDLWWRLSSYNSPLHF
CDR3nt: TGTGCCAGCAGCTTAGATCTTTGGTGGAGGCTTAGCTCCTATAATTCACCCCTCCACTTT

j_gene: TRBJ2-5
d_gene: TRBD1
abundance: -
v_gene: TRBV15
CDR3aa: CATSGPRGQGTMQETQYF
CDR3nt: TGTGCCACCAGCGGACCACGGGGACAGGGCACTATGCAAGAGACCCAGTACTTC

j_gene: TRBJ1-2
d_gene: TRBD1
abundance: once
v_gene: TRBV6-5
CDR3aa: CASSKDRSYGYTF
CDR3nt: TGTGCCAGCAGTAAGGACAGGAGCTATGGCTACACCTTC

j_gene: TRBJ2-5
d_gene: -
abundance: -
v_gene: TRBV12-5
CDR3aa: CASGSSRETQYF
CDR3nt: TGTGCTAGTGGTTCCTCGCGGGAGACCCAGTACTTC

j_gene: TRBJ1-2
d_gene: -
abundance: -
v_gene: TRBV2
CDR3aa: CAEHRTYGGHWYGYTF
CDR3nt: TGTGCCGAACACCGAACATACGGGGGGCATTGGTATGGCTACACCTTC

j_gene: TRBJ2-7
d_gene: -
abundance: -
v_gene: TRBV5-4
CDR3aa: CASSFARQGLYEQYF
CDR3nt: TGTGCCAGCAGCTTTGCCCGGCAGGGTCTCTACGAGCAGTACTTC

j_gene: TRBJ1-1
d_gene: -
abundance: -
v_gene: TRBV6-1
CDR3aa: CASSEATNTEAFF
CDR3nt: TGTGCCAGCAGTGAAGCGACGAACACTGAAGCTTTCTTT

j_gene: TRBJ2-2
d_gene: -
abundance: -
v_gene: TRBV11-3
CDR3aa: CASSGDKGITGELFF
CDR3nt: TGTGCCAGCAGCGGGGACAAGGGGATCACCGGGGAGCTGTTTTTT

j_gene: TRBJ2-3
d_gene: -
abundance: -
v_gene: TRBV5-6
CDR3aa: CASSSRVTSTDTQYF
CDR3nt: TGTGCCAGCAGCTCGCGGGTAACTAGCACAGATACGCAGTATTTT

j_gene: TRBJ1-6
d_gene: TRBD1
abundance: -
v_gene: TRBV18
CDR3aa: CASSPGGTGIGSYNSPLHF
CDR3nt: TGTGCCAGCTCACCTGGCGGGACAGGGATCGGGTCCTATAATTCACCCCTCCACTTT

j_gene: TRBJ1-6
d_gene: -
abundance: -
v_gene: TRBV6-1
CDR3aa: CASSGKWAIVKSSYNSPLHF
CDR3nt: TGTGCCAGCAGTGGTAAATGGGCCATCGTTAAAAGCTCCTATAATTCACCCCTCCACTTT

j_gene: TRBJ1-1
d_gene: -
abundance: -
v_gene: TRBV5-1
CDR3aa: CASSLGQGHYPEAFF
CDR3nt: TGCGCCAGCAGCTTAGGGCAGGGTCATTATCCTGAAGCTTTCTTT

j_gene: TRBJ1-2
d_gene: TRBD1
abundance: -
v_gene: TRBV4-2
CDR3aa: CASSPRQGRPFYGYTF
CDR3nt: TGTGCCAGCAGCCCGCGACAGGGGCGCCCTTTCTATGGCTACACCTTC

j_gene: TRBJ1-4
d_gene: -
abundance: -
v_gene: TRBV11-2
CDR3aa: CASSLGSPHPFPEKLFF
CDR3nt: TGTGCCAGCAGCTTAGGTTCCCCACACCCCTTTCCTGAAAAACTGTTTTTT

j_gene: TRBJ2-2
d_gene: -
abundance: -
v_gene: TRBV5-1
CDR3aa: CASSPTGEGGELFF
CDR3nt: TGCGCCAGCAGCCCTACGGGGGAAGGCGGGGAGCTGTTTTTT

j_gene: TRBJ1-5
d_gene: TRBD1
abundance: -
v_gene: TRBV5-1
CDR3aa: CASSRWGGQGSNQPQHF
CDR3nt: TGCGCCAGCAGCCGCTGGGGTGGACAGGGATCCAATCAGCCCCAGCATTTT

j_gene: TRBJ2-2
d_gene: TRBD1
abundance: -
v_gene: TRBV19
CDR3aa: CASISDRGKLFF
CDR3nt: TGTGCCAGTATCTCGGACAGGGGAAAGCTGTTTTTT

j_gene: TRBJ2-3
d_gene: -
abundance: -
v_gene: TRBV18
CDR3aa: CASSRSGNPTDTQYF
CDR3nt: TGTGCCAGCTCCCGGTCTGGGAATCCCACAGATACGCAGTATTTT

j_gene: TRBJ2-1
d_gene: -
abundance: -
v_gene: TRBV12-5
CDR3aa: CASGWGVPYNEQFF
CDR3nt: TGTGCTAGTGGTTGGGGGGTGCCCTACAATGAGCAGTTCTTC

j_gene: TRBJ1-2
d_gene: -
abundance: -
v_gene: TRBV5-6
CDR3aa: CASSLGGGAYGYTF
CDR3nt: TGTGCCAGCAGCCTCGGCGGAGGCGCCTATGGCTACACCTTC

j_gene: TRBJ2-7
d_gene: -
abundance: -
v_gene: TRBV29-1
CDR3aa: CSATGGAASSYEQYF
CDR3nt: TGCAGCGCCACCGGGGGAGCGGCAAGCTCCTACGAGCAGTACTTC

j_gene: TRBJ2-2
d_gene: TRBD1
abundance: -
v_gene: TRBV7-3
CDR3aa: CASSQTGEWTGELFF
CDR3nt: TGTGCCAGCAGCCAGACAGGGGAATGGACCGGGGAGCTGTTTTTT

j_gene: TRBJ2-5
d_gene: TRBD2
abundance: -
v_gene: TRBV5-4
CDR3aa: CASSFPGTRQETQYF
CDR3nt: TGTGCCAGCAGCTTCCCCGGGACTAGACAAGAGACCCAGTACTTC

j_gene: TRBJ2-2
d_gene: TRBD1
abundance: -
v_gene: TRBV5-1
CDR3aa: CASSLAGTEYTGELFF
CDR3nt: TGCGCCAGCAGCTTGGCCGGGACAGAGTACACCGGGGAGCTGTTTTTT

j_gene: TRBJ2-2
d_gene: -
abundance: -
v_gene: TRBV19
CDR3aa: CASSIAGGELFF
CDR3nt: TGTGCCAGTAGTATAGCAGGGGGGGAGCTGTTTTTT

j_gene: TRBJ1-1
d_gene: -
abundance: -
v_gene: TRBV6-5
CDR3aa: CASSPGHHIEAFF
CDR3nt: TGTGCCAGCAGTCCGGGACACCATATTGAAGCTTTCTTT

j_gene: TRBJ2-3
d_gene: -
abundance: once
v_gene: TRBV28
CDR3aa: CASSYPGTHGTDTQYF
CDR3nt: TGTGCCAGCAGTTACCCCGGGACGCACGGGACAGATACGCAGTATTTT

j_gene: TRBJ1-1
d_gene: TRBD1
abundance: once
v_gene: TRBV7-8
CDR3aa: CASSSLGRQGLNTEAFF
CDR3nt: TGTGCCAGCAGCTCCCTGGGCAGACAGGGCCTGAACACTGAAGCTTTCTTT